By share of the sample, the clone carrying this TCR beta chain is medium-sized. From around 520 ng of total RNA, TCR beta-specific cDNA was reverse-transcribed using a constant-region primer. Slightly modified ARM-PCR with three nested multiplex PCR rounds yielded TCR beta libraries. The two initial PCR rounds, around 10 cycles each, used TRBV1-TRBV30 forward and C-beta reverse primers. TCRdb processed the multiplex PCR reads anew with MiXCR; each CDR3 protein has one entry. The data contain more than 50,000 distinct CDR3 sequences, 70% to 85% of them singletons. These data are taken from a study of tumor-infiltrating lymphocytes in primary liver carcinoma. Co-extraction yielded RNA and DNA from 20-30 mg of unsorted bulk tissue. Germline V gives CDR1 MNHEY, CDR2 SVGAGI. The CDR3 runs to 14 residues. With 6 bases removed from V and 0 bases from J, the gap between germline ends came to 6 bases.

This sequence joins TRBV6-5 and TRBJ2-6; no definite D call. This clonotype was obtained from a man aged 35-49 years with primary liver carcinoma and hepatitis B virus infection. The sequencing sample was made of liver tumor tissue from sampling region 2. Regarding subset: tumor region T2, inferior pole. This CDR3 is CASRGSSGANVLTF. CDR3 DNA sequence: TGTGCCAGCAGAGGTAGCTCTGGGGCCAACGTCCTGACTTTC.